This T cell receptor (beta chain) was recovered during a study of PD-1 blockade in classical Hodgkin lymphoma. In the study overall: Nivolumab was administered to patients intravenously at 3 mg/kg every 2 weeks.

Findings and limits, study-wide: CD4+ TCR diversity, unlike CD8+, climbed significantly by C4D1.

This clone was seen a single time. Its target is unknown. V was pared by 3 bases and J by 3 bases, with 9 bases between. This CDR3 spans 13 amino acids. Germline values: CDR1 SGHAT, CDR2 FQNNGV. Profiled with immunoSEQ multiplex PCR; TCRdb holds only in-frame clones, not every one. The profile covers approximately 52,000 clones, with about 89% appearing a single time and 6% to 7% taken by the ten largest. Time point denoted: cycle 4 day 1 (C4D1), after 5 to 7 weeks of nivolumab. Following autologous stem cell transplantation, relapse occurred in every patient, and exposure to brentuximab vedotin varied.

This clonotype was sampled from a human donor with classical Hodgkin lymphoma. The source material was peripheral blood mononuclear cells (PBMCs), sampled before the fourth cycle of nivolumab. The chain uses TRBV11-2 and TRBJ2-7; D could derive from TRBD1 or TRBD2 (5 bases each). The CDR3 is CASSFRDLYEQYF. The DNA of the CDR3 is TGTGCCAGCAGCTTCCGGGACCTCTACGAGCAGTACTTC.